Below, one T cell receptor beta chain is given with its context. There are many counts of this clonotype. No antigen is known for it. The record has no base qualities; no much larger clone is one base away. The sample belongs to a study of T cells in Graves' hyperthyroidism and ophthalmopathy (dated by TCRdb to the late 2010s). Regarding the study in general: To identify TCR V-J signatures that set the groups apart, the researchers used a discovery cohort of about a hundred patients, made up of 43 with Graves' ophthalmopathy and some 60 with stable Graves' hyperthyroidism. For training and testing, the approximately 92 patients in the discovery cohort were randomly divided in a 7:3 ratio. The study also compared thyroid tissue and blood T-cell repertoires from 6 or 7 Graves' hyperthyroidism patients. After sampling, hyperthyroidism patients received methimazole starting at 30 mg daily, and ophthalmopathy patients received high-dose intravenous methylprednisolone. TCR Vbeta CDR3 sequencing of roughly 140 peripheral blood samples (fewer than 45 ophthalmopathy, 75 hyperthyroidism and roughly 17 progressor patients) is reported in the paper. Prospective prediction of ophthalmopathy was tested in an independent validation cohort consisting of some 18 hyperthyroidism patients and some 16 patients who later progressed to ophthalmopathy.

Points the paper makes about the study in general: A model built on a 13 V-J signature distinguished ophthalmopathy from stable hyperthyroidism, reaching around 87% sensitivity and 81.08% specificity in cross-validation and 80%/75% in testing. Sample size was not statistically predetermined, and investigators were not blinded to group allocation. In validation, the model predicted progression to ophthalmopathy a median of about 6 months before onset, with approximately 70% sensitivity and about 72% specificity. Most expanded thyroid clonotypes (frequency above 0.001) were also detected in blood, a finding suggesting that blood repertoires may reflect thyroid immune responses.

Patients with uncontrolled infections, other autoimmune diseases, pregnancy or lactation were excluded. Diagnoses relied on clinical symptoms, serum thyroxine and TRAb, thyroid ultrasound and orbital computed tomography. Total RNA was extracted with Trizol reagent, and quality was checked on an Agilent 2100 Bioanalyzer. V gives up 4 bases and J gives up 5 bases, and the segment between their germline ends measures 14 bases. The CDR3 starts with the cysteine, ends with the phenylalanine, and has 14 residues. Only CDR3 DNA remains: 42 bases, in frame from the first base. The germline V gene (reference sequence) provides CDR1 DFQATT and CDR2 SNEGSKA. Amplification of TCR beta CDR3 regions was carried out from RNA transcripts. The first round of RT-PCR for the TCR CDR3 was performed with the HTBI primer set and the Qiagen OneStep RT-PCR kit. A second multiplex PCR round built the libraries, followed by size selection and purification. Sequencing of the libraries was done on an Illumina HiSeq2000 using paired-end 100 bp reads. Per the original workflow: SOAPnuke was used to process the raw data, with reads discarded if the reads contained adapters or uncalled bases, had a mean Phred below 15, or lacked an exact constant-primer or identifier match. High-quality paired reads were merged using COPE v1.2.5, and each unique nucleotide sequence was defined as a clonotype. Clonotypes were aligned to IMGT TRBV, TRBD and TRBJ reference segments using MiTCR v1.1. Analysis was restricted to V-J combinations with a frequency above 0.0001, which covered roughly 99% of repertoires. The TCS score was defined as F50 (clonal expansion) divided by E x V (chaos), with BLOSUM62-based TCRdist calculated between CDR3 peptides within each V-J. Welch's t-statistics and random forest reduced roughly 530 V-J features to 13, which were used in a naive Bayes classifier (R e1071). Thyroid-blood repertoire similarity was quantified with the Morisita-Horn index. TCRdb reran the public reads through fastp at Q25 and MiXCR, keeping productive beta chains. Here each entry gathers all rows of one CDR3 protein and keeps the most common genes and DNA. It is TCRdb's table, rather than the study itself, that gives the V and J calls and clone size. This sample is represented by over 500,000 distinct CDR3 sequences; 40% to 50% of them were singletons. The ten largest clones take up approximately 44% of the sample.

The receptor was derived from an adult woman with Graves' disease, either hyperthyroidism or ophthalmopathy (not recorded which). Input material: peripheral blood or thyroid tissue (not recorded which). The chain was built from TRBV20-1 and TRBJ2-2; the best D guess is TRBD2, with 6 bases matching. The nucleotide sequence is TGCAGTGCTACGGCATACAGCGGGACCGGGGAGCTGTTTTTT. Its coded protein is CSATAYSGTGELFF.